This entry describes one T cell receptor beta chain. V was clipped by 5 bases and J by 11 bases; unmatched bases: 9. The CDR3 spans 12 residues. CDR1 SGHDT and CDR2 YYEEEE come from the germline V gene. The data originate from a study of blood T cell repertoires in COVID-19. Using immunoSEQ multiplex PCR, the repertoire was profiled, and TCRdb retains in-frame clones only, with some absent. The table lists some 460,000 clones, roughly 87% of them singletons. The genes are TRBV5-6 and TRBJ2-7; 8 bases are a match to TRBD2. This TCR was recovered from a woman under 30 with acute COVID-19. The source material was PBMCs or T cells enriched from blood (not recorded which). CDR3 sequence reads: CASRTVSGSEYF. The CDR3, as DNA: TGTGCCAGCAGGACGGTAAGCGGGAGTGAGTACTTC.